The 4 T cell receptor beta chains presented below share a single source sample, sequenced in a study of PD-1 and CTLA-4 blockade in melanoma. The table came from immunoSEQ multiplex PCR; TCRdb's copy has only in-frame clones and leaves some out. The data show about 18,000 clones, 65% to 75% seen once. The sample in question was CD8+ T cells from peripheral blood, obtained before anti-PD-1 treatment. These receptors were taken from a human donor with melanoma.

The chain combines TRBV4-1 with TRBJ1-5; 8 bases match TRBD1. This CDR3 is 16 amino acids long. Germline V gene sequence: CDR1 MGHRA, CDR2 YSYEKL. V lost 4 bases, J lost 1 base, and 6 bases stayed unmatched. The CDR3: CASSPLQGGSNQPQHF. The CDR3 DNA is TGCGCCAGCAGCCCACTACAGGGGGGAAGCAATCAGCCCCAGCATTTT.

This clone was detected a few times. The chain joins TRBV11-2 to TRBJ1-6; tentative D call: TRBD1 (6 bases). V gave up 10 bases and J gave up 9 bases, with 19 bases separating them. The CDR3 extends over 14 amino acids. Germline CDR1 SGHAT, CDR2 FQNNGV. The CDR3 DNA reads TGTGCCACCCGGGACGGGGGCTTCAGTTCACCCCTCCACTTT. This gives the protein CATRDGGFSSPLHF.

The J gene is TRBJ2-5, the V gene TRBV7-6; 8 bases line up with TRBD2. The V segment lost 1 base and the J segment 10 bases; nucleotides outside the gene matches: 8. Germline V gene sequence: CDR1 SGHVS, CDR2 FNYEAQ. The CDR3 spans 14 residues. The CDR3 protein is CASSLGSGGSDQYF. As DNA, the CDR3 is TGTGCCAGCAGCTTAGGGAGCGGGGGAAGCGACCAGTACTTC.

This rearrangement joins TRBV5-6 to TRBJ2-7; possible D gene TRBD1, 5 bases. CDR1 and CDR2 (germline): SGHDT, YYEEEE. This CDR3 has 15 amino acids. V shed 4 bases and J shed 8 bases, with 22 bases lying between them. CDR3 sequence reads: CASSLVGEGVLKQYF. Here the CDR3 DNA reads TGTGCCAGCAGCCTGGTTGGAGAAGGGGTTCTGAAGCAGTACTTC.